One TCR beta chain is described in this entry. What it recognizes is unknown. The assay was immunoSEQ multiplex PCR, and TCRdb's table has in-frame clones only and misses some. The profile shows thousands of clones, more than 60% of them singletons. V lost 5 bases to trimming and J lost 7 bases, with 24 bases between them. Germline V lookup: CDR1 LNHDA, CDR2 SQIVND (reference sequence). The CDR3 consists of 17 residues. Over chemoradiotherapy, repertoires were sampled more than once. This entry is derived from a study of chemoradiotherapy in HPV16-positive cancers. Overall study results and limits: HPV-specific T cells were functionally defined from only a couple of HPV16-positive patients. Candidate HPV-specific clones and E7-related TCR motifs grew in tumor during treatment.

Material: tumor tissue, obtained from a patient who underwent chemoradiotherapy. The sequence was collected from a human donor with HPV-associated anogenital cancer. V and J are TRBV19 and TRBJ1-5; weak D call: TRBD1 (6 bases). CDR3 residues: CASSHPTGRGEGQPQHF. Here the CDR3 DNA reads TGTGCCAGTAGTCACCCCACGGGCAGGGGTGAGGGGCAGCCCCAGCATTTT.